The present entry profiles one T cell receptor (beta chain) with its context. Its target is not known. The data stem from a study of cytotoxic CD8 clonotypes in ibrutinib-treated CLL. Study as a whole: Productive templates averaged about 230,000 per sample, and productive rearrangements 90,000 to 95,000.

The CDR3 contains 14 residues. Germline assignment: CDR1 SGDLS and CDR2 YYNGEE. V was pared by 4 bases and J by 1 base, with 11 bases between. General study points: The study found clonality rose at ibrutinib response, then fell toward baseline at progression. Private clonotypes, not public ones, expanded at ibrutinib response. Starting clonality was above that of age-matched healthy donors and tracked circulating CD8+ T-cell counts.

Profiled with immunoSEQ multiplex PCR; TCRdb holds only in-frame clones, not every one. In the table there are around 250,000 clones, under 80% of which are singletons. The chain has TRBV9 and TRBJ1-1, with no clear D. The TCR originated in a human donor with chronic lymphocytic leukemia. The material sequenced was PBMCs, taken after 24 months of ibrutinib treatment. In nucleotides, the CDR3 is TGTGCCAGCAGCCCTAGGGTGGGGAACACTGAAGCTTTCTTT. Protein sequence: CASSPRVGNTEAFF.